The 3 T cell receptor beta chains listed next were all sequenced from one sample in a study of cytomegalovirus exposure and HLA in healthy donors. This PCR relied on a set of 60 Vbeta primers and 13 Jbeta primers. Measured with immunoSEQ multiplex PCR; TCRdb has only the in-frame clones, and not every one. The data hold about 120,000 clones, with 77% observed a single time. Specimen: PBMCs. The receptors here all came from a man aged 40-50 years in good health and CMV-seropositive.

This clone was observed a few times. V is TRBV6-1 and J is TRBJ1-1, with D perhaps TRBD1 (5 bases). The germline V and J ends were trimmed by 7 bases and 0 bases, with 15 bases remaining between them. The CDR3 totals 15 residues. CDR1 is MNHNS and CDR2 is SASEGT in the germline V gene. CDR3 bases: TGTGCCAGCATCTTAGGGGCAGCAATGAACACTGAAGCTTTCTTT. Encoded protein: CASILGAAMNTEAFF.

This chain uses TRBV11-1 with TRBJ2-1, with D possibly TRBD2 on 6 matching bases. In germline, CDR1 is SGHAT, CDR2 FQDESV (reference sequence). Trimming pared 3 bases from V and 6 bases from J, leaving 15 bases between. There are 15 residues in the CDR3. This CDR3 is CASSFGAEGLNEQFF. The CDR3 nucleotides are TGTGCCAGCAGCTTTGGAGCGGAGGGCCTCAATGAGCAGTTCTTC.

The CDR3 reads CASSPNWIGEYTEAFF. DNA of the CDR3: TGCGCCAGCAGCCCGAATTGGATCGGGGAGTACACTGAAGCTTTCTTT. The rearrangement uses TRBV4-3 and TRBJ1-1; D gene ambiguous. V dropped 4 bases and J dropped 3 bases, with 18 bases sitting between them. CDR1 and CDR2 from the germline V gene are LGHNA and YSLEER. The CDR3 length is 16 residues.